This TCR beta chain was sequenced in a study of blood T cell repertoires in COVID-19. Repertoires were generated with immunoSEQ multiplex PCR, while TCRdb's copy carries only in-frame clones and drops some. This table holds over 200,000 clones, 82% found once. The CDR3 totals 13 residues. V lost 1 base and J lost 2, with 5 bases in between. The germline CDR1 and CDR2 sequences are SGHDN and FVKESK. The rearrangement uses TRBV14 and TRBJ1-2; D is unclear. The sequence was obtained from a woman aged 40 to 55 with acute or convalescent COVID-19. Sequencing was carried out using peripheral blood. Here the CDR3 reads CASSQGGNYGYTF. Here the CDR3 DNA reads TGTGCCAGCAGCCAAGGCGGGAACTATGGCTACACCTTC.